The 5 T cell receptor beta chains below all came from one sample that was sequenced in a study of technical replicates of blood from several donors. The protocol was immunoSEQ multiplex PCR, while the TCRdb copy is restricted to in-frame clones and leaves out a portion. The sample lists about 81,000 clones; 90% to 97% were seen once. The specimen sequenced was T cells isolated from PBMCs. These receptors all come from a human donor in good health.

Written as DNA, the CDR3 is TGTGCCAGCAGCGTGGGGCCCCAGATGAACACTGAAGCTTTCTTT. Protein: CASSVGPQMNTEAFF. V gene TRBV9 combines with J gene TRBJ1-1, with a tentative D call TRBD1 (5 bases). CDR3 length: 15 amino acids. V shed 2 bases and J shed 0 bases, with 11 bases lying between them. CDR1 is SGDLS and CDR2 is YYNGEE in the germline V gene.

The V and J genes are TRBV5-1 and TRBJ2-5; possible D gene TRBD2, 6 bases. Germline CDR1 SGHRS, CDR2 YFSETQ. The CDR3 is 14 residues long. V lost 4 bases to trimming and J lost 4 bases, with 14 bases between them. DNA for the CDR3: TGCGCCAGCAGCCCCTCCGCGGAGGGAGAGACCCAGTACTTC. It specifies CASSPSAEGETQYF.

The rearrangement uses TRBV5-1 and TRBJ2-3; D is possibly TRBD1 (6 bases). CDR3 length equals 13 residues. With 2 bases removed from V and 4 bases from J, the gap between germline ends came to 8 bases. Germline CDR1 is SGHRS and CDR2 is YFSETQ. The CDR3 sequence: CASSFTGSDTQYF. Here the CDR3 DNA reads TGCGCCAGCAGCTTTACAGGGTCAGATACGCAGTATTTT.

This chain links TRBV28 with TRBJ2-7, with D maybe TRBD1 (6 bases). Germline assignment: CDR1 MDHEN and CDR2 SYDVKM. With 3 bases removed from V and 2 bases from J, the gap between germline ends came to 20 bases. The CDR3 runs to 17 residues. The CDR3 reads CASSFYPRDTGAYEQYF. For the CDR3, the DNA is TGTGCCAGCAGTTTTTACCCACGGGACACCGGAGCCTACGAGCAGTACTTC.

This chain links TRBV5-4 with TRBJ2-6; D is possibly TRBD2 (6 bases). The CDR3 length is 15 residues. Germline V CDR1 and CDR2: SGHNT, YYREEE (reference sequence). Trimming pared 2 bases from V and 2 bases from J, leaving 8 bases between. The DNA for the CDR3 is TGTGCCAGCAGCTTATGGGAGGCTGGGGCCAACGTCCTGACTTTC. It translates to CASSLWEAGANVLTF.